This TCR beta chain was retrieved from a study of T cells in localized non-small cell lung cancer. Findings and caveats of the study: Of the tissues analyzed, uninvolved adjacent lung showed maximal T cell clonality, greater than tumor. There were a median roughly 61 of the top 100 tumor clones appearing in adjacent lung. Longer overall survival was seen with higher T cell density measured in blood. Sequencing, confined to only one tumor region, leaves heterogeneity possible.

About this clone itself: The target antigen is unknown.

The V and J ends lost 2 bases and 2 bases respectively, with 10 bases between them. Per germline, CDR1 SGHTA and CDR2 FQGNSA. The length of the CDR3 is 14 residues. Profiling relied on immunoSEQ multiplex PCR, and the TCRdb table lists in-frame clones only, not all of them. The sample lists 7,700 or so clones; around 92% were seen once. This receptor was identified in a male donor older than 55 with stage II lung adenocarcinoma. The sample here was peripheral blood mononuclear cells, taken before any cancer treatment. The chain is built from TRBV7-2 and TRBJ2-7; D call uncertain. DNA of the CDR3: TGTGCCAGCAGCTTACGCAGGAACCCCTACGAGCAGTACTTC. The encoded protein is CASSLRRNPYEQYF.